Listed below are T cell receptor beta chains from one sample, sequenced in a study of T cell changes during pregnancy in multiple sclerosis. TCRdb's copy holds only in-frame clones and misses some; the assay was immunoSEQ multiplex PCR. Found here are fewer than 85,000 clones, less than 95% of them singletons; the top ten hold over 2%. This sample comprised peripheral blood, obtained in the third trimester of pregnancy. These TCRs come from a female donor with multiple sclerosis, enrolled in a pregnancy study. CDR3s include the opening cysteine and the closing phenylalanine or tryptophan. Fields, in order: J gene, V gene, clone size, D gene, CDR3 protein, CDR3 DNA. A D gene is named only where the DNA matches it firmly. Some rows mark clone size as missing; the rest say once, few, many or name a class of expanded clone.

TRBJ2-7,TRBV7-9,-,-,CASSPGHYEQYF,TGTGCCAGCAGCCCGGGACATTACGAGCAGTACTTC
TRBJ2-7,TRBV5-4,once,-,CASSLDSESVYEQYF,TGTGCCAGCAGCTTGGACAGTGAGAGTGTCTACGAGCAGTACTTC
TRBJ2-7,TRBV19,-,-,CASSIEANSYEQYF,TGTGCCAGTAGTATAGAGGCCAATTCCTACGAGCAGTACTTC
TRBJ2-1,TRBV9,-,TRBD2,CASSVAGSGGVLDEQFF,TGTGCCAGCAGCGTAGCCGGTAGCGGGGGGGTTTTAGATGAGCAGTTCTTC
TRBJ2-1,TRBV29-1,-,-,CSVEGRGRYNEQFF,TGCAGCGTTGAAGGACGGGGGAGGTACAATGAGCAGTTCTTC
TRBJ2-2,TRBV9,-,TRBD2,CASSVGASGVTGELFF,TGTGCCAGCAGCGTAGGGGCTAGCGGGGTAACCGGGGAGCTGTTTTTT
TRBJ1-1,TRBV6-6,-,-,CASSHGETEAFF,TGTGCCAGCAGCCACGGGGAGACTGAAGCTTTCTTT
TRBJ2-1,TRBV6-5,-,TRBD2,CASTLLTGGLNEQFF,TGTGCCAGCACCTTACTGACGGGGGGGCTCAATGAGCAGTTCTTC
TRBJ2-1,TRBV5-4,-,TRBD2,CASSLWASGGYSSYNEQFF,TGTGCCAGCAGCTTGTGGGCTAGCGGGGGTTATAGCTCCTACAATGAGCAGTTCTTC
TRBJ1-2,TRBV27,-,-,CASSSGHFGGYTF,TGTGCCAGCAGTTCGGGACACTTCGGGGGCTACACCTTC
TRBJ2-5,TRBV15,-,-,CATSRDPGWETQYF,TGTGCCACCAGCAGAGACCCAGGGTGGGAGACCCAGTACTTC
TRBJ1-4,TRBV11-3,few,TRBD1,CASSLGTGNNEKLFF,TGTGCCAGCAGCCTCGGGACAGGAAATAATGAAAAACTGTTTTTT
TRBJ2-4,TRBV5-6,-,-,CASSPRGVLAKNIQYF,TGTGCCAGCAGCCCCAGAGGCGTGCTAGCCAAAAACATTCAGTACTTC
TRBJ2-7,TRBV12-5,-,-,CASGLDSSYEQYF,TGTGCTAGTGGTTTGGACAGCTCCTACGAGCAGTACTTC
TRBJ2-1,TRBV7-3,-,TRBD2,CASSLIPTAGAYNEQFF,TGTGCCAGCAGCTTAATCCCCACAGCGGGGGCCTACAATGAGCAGTTCTTC
TRBJ1-1,TRBV7-2,-,-,CASSLMGRMNTEAFF,TGTGCCAGCAGCTTGATGGGGCGCATGAACACTGAAGCTTTCTTT
TRBJ2-5,TRBV5-1,-,-,CASSLGKETQYF,TGCGCCAGCAGCTTGGGTAAAGAGACCCAGTACTTC
TRBJ1-1,TRBV7-9,-,-,CASSATQGANTEAFF,TGTGCCAGCAGCGCAACACAGGGCGCGAACACTGAAGCTTTCTTT
TRBJ1-3,TRBV19,-,-,CASSWQGVAGNTIYF,TGTGCCAGTAGTTGGCAGGGTGTTGCTGGAAACACCATATATTTT
TRBJ1-6,TRBV15,once,TRBD1,CATSRDTGGNSPLHF,TGTGCCACCAGCAGAGACACAGGGGGCAATTCACCCCTCCACTTT
TRBJ2-2,TRBV13,-,-,CASSLGRRETGELFF,TGTGCCAGCAGCTTAGGCCGGCGGGAAACCGGGGAGCTGTTTTTT
TRBJ1-2,TRBV30,-,-,CAWSDPGRANYGYTF,TGTGCCTGGAGTGACCCGGGCAGGGCTAACTATGGCTACACCTTC
TRBJ2-1,TRBV5-1,-,-,CASSLGDRPNEQFF,TGCGCCAGCAGCTTGGGTGACAGGCCCAATGAGCAGTTCTTC
TRBJ2-3,TRBV7-7,-,-,CASSPTRKSTDTQYF,TGTGCTAGCAGCCCAACTCGCAAAAGCACAGATACGCAGTATTTT
TRBJ1-4,TRBV6-6,-,TRBD1,CASSYSGTGPEKLFF,TGTGCCAGCAGTTACTCTGGGACAGGGCCTGAAAAACTGTTTTTT
TRBJ1-1,TRBV6-4,once,-,CASSDSPGYAFF,TGTGCCAGCAGTGACTCTCCGGGGTATGCTTTCTTT
TRBJ1-2,TRBV5-1,-,-,CASSLTGDDGYTF,TGCGCCAGCAGCTTGACCGGGGATGATGGCTACACCTTC
TRBJ2-3,TRBV13,-,TRBD2,CASSLVQAGGTDTQYF,TGTGCCAGCAGCTTAGTCCAGGCGGGGGGAACAGATACGCAGTATTTT
TRBJ2-3,TRBV20-1,once,-,CSASRGDTQYF,TGCAGTGCTTCCCGGGGGGATACGCAGTATTTT
TRBJ2-7,TRBV2,-,-,CASSDGGGDFHEQYF,TGTGCCAGCAGTGACGGAGGGGGGGACTTCCACGAGCAGTACTTC
TRBJ2-5,TRBV7-2,-,-,CASSLDSGFETQYF,TGTGCCAGCAGCTTAGATTCAGGCTTTGAGACCCAGTACTTC
TRBJ2-1,TRBV9,-,-,CASSGYPNEQFF,TGTGCCAGCAGCGGCTATCCCAATGAGCAGTTCTTC
TRBJ2-2,TRBV29-1,-,-,CSALTSQVAGELFF,TGCAGCGCTCTGACCAGCCAGGTGGCCGGGGAGCTGTTTTTT
TRBJ1-5,TRBV18,-,TRBD1,CASSLTGGNQPQHF,TGTGCCAGCTCCCTCACAGGGGGTAATCAGCCCCAGCATTTT
TRBJ1-2,TRBV2,-,-,CASSAFPGDGAYGYTF,TGTGCCAGCAGCGCGTTCCCGGGAGACGGAGCCTATGGCTACACCTTC
TRBJ1-5,TRBV7-6,-,-,CASSLGGPNQPQHF,TGTGCCAGCAGCTTAGGGGGGCCCAATCAGCCCCAGCATTTT
TRBJ1-6,TRBV5-1,once,-,CASSFGNSPLHF,TGCGCCAGCAGCTTCGGGAATTCACCCCTCCACTTT
TRBJ2-5,TRBV6-1,-,TRBD2,CASSEEGGSLQETQYF,TGTGCCAGCAGTGAAGAGGGCGGGAGCCTCCAAGAGACCCAGTACTTC
TRBJ2-7,TRBV23-1,-,-,CASTFFRDTSYEQYF,TGCGCCAGCACCTTCTTCCGGGACACCTCCTACGAGCAGTACTTC
TRBJ2-3,TRBV6-5,-,TRBD2,CASSSGAGGTDTQYF,TGTGCCAGCAGTTCAGGAGCGGGGGGCACAGATACGCAGTATTTT
TRBJ2-7,TRBV20-1,-,-,CSAGVEQYF,TGCAGTGCCGGGGTCGAGCAGTACTTC
TRBJ2-5,TRBV7-9,-,-,CASSLEGDWGETQYF,TGTGCCAGCAGCTTAGAGGGGGATTGGGGAGAGACCCAGTACTTC
TRBJ2-7,TRBV19,-,TRBD2,CASSAGASGYYEQYF,TGTGCCAGTAGTGCTGGGGCTAGCGGATACTACGAGCAGTACTTC
TRBJ1-2,TRBV2,-,TRBD1,CASSEAGTGFPYGYTF,TGTGCCAGCAGTGAAGCGGGGACAGGGTTCCCCTATGGCTACACCTTC
TRBJ1-5,TRBV27,-,-,CASSLGSHSNQPQHF,TGTGCCAGCTCATTGGGCAGCCATAGCAATCAGCCCCAGCATTTT
TRBJ1-4,TRBV4-1,-,-,CASSPSHPPQGDVATNEKLFF,TGCGCCAGCAGCCCAAGTCACCCACCACAGGGCGACGTTGCAACTAATGAAAAACTGTTTTTT
TRBJ1-1,TRBV11-2,-,-,CASSLSLQGTTEAFF,TGTGCCAGCAGCTTGTCCCTACAGGGTACCACTGAAGCTTTCTTT
TRBJ1-1,TRBV30,-,TRBD1,CAWSNRDSEGAFF,TGTGCCTGGAGTAACCGGGACAGTGAGGGAGCTTTCTTT